This TCR beta chain was profiled in a study of beta chain features in type 1 diabetes. The study's findings and limits: Moderately but significantly shorter TCRB CDR3s were found in Type 1 diabetes patients in all four CD4+ subsets.

V dropped 3 bases and J dropped 2 bases, with 12 bases sitting between them. The CDR3 has 15 residues. Germline values: CDR1 SGHTA, CDR2 FQGNSA. About this clone itself: Its target is unknown.

Expressed TCRB transcripts were sequenced after all isolated RNA was converted to cDNA. The protocol was immunoSEQ multiplex PCR, while the TCRdb copy is restricted to in-frame clones and leaves out a portion. The table has about 280,000 clones, about 15% seen once. The receptor was derived from a man aged 18 to 30 with type 1 diabetes. Sequencing was performed on naive CD4+ T cells from blood. The rearrangement joins TRBV7-2 to TRBJ2-3; weak D call: TRBD2 (6 bases). CDR3 DNA: TGTGCCAGCAGCTTTCTACTAGCCTACACAGATACGCAGTATTTT. Translation: CASSFLLAYTDTQYF.